This T cell receptor beta chain appears in the sequencing data of a study of cytomegalovirus exposure and HLA in healthy donors (dated by TCRdb to about 2017). About the full investigation: In an earlier analysis of approximately 500 of the donors, less than 350 Gb of sequence data and 95 million to 130 million unique TCR beta sequences from 150 million to 200 million T cells were reported. Along with the roughly 700-subject first cohort, a separate validation cohort of 120 different subjects was used. Both class I and class II loci were covered by HLA typing, at four-digit resolution. Roughly five DR-DQ haplotypes were treated as single units for association and clustering because of strong linkage in the cohort. The number of donors typed differed by locus, with 629-630 for A, B, C, DRB1 and DQB1, roughly 520 for DQA1, under 610 for DPA1, and about 450 for DPB1. The T cell repertoires of several hundred subjects were profiled by immunosequencing and related to cytomegalovirus serostatus. An early release that covered about 600 HLA-typed donors contained approximately 300 gigabases of sequencing data and 65 million to 100 million unique TCR sequences. In a later analysis, previously published TCR beta repertoires from fewer than 750 donors were re-analyzed and high-resolution HLA genotyping was added so that TCR occurrence patterns could be studied. Every discovery cohort repertoire had been produced on one sequencing platform. Donor age, sex, ethnicity and CMV serostatus were compiled together with the repertoire data. The genetic ancestry cluster associated with self-reported Caucasian donors included about 81% of the 300 to 450 genotyped donors. The study aimed to test whether cataloging public T cell receptors could reveal signatures of past pathogen exposure. Across about 380 genotyped donors of the cohort, an average of about 200,000 unique TCR beta nucleotide sequences per donor were sequenced, and 15% to 20% of those sequences were non-productive. In an earlier analysis of 587 of the donors, high-throughput TCR beta sequencing was used to judge whether each TCR beta V gene segment behaved as functional or pseudogenic. The study combined high-throughput TCR immunosequencing, statistical association of individual TCRs with disease status, and machine learning to predict cytomegalovirus infection status. A later genetic analysis used genome-wide SNP genotypes for about 65% of the roughly 700 donors, treating that subset as a discovery cohort. Rather than using new phenotypic data, the later analysis identified candidate immune exposures from TCR beta sequences and from how often those sequences occurred across donors.

In total, more than 500 healthy bone marrow donors made up the cohort. Cohort members were all nominally healthy when sampled, although unrecorded immune exposures were likely present. The donor was CMV seronegative and was included in the group of 352 seronegative cohort members. A peripheral blood sample was provided by each donor, and peripheral blood mononuclear cells were used for TCR beta sequencing. The Qiagen DNeasy Blood Extraction Kit was used to extract genomic DNA from the blood cell samples. Libraries came from the immunoSEQ multiplex PCR assay. For the multiplex PCR, a mixture combining 60 forward primers for TCR Vbeta segments and 13 reverse primers for TCR Jbeta segments was used. A multiplex PCR assay on genomic DNA amplified the CDR3 region of rearranged TCR beta genes. The amplified TCR beta libraries were sequenced on the Illumina HiSeq System as 87-base-pair reads. In the authors' own workflow: Across the 700 or so repertoires, a later analysis counted roughly 77 million unique TCR beta chains, approximately 12 million of which were shared by at least two donors. Raw reads were error-corrected and collapsed into unique sequences by a nearest-neighbor algorithm in which closely related sequences were merged to remove PCR and sequencing errors. V, D and J gene segments were assigned by aligning CDR3 sequences to IMGT reference sequences. For a sequence to be retained, a match of at least six nucleotides was required to both a V gene segment and a J gene segment. Rearrangements were classified as productive when the CDR3 lacked stop codons and remained in frame with V and J, and all other rearrangements were classified as non-productive. Following IMGT convention, CDR3 was defined as the stretch from the second conserved V-encoded cysteine up to the conserved J-encoded phenylalanine. The earlier analysis of about 640 of the donors excluded any sequence lacking an unambiguous match to a single V gene segment. In an earlier analysis of several hundred of the donors, a V segment was called functional when productive rearrangements were above 56.7%, and segregating when the standard deviation between donors exceeded 5%. A statistical classification framework was built to diagnose cytomegalovirus status from the catalog of TCR beta chain sequences. In a later analysis, TCR nucleotide sequences were compared against IMGT/GENE-DB human TR gene sequences so that V and J genes could be assigned. The TCRdist pipeline was used in a later analysis to assign CDR3 sequences and most-parsimonious VDJ recombination scenarios. In a later analysis, each TCR beta chain was defined by its CDR3 amino acid sequence together with its V-gene family, and reads lacking a unique V-gene family were excluded. As a way to deal with suspected cross-contamination and a sequencing artifact, a later analysis dropped under 600 nucleotide sequences that were highly shared and had low generation probability. In a later analysis, a clonal expansion index was calculated for each public chain from normalized within-repertoire ranks of inferred template counts. In a later analysis, generation probabilities were computed using a VDJ recombination model fitted to out-of-frame rearrangements, and the results were checked against IGoR. Hypergeometric tests were used in a later analysis to score TCR-TCR, TCR-HLA and TCR-CMV co-occurrence, with a repertoire-size bias correction applied to the TCR pairs. False discovery rates were estimated in a later analysis by permuting HLA or CMV assignments 20 times. A later analysis grouped co-occurring TCRs with DBSCAN, adding TCRdist sequence similarity when clustering within HLA-allele-positive subsets. Co-occurrence clustering excluded repertoires with fewer than 30,000 or more than 120,000 public chains, plus five with anomalous nucleotide sharing. What TCRdb holds here is the immuneACCESS table cut down to in-frame rearrangements. Part of the clones is not present; checked against another copy, under half of the missing clones reflect an unresolved V gene, and the others are unexplained. The V and J calls and clone size were taken over from that table, and D and trimming were inferred from the DNA. The sample includes 150,000 to 200,000 clones, with approximately 86% observed a single time. Roughly 2% of the sample lies in the top ten.

What the authors observed across the whole study: A later analysis associated about 16,000 TCR beta sequences with specific HLA alleles at a false discovery rate of 0.05. A few of the identified cytomegalovirus-associated TCR beta chains were confirmed in vitro to be specific for cytomegalovirus antigens. Broadly in line with IMGT annotations, most TCR beta V segments showed up in productive rearrangements about 90% or about 30% of the time in an earlier analysis of roughly 590 of the donors. In a later genetic analysis, fewer N-insertions in productive TCRs were reported among donors in an Asian-associated ancestry cluster than the approximately 630-donor mean. According to a later analysis, TCR association rates differed among HLA loci, with DRB1 alleles showing the most associated TCRs and HLA-C alleles showing the fewest. According to a later analysis, parvovirus B19, influenza, CMV and Epstein-Barr virus appeared linked to several top co-occurrence clusters. The only immune exposure information available for the cohort was CMV serostatus. A later genetic analysis associated a missense DCLRE1C variant with V-gene and J-gene trimming of TCR beta chains, and an independent cohort replicated the association. Because the 87-base-pair reads could not distinguish some IMGT-functional V segments, including TRBV6-2 and TRBV6-3, those segments were excluded. Most TCR sequences were observed very rarely across donors, whereas some public TCRs were present in many individuals. Because counts were too low, some 17 rarely observed V segments, including chromosome 9 orphons, were excluded from the earlier analysis of 587 of the donors. A further reported finding was that TCR beta sequences accurately predicted the HLA-A and HLA-B alleles for most subjects in the first cohort. Correlated functional status among segregating V segments might be attributable to linkage disequilibrium, but an unknown experimental factor could not be ruled out. Roughly uniform sequencing depth across donors was assumed in presence/absence analyses, although this assumption may not hold. Because HLA typing was unavailable for some donors at each locus, only the typed subset was used in association tests. It was suggested by the authors that the approach could potentially be generalized to other disease states and immunological phenotypes. The study listed over 150 TCR beta chains as associated with cytomegalovirus. In a later analysis, most CMV-associated TCR beta chains were found to appear HLA-restricted, with HLA associations seemingly driven largely by CMV exposure. When HLA alleles, especially DR and DQ, strongly co-occurred, TCR associations were difficult to assign to individual alleles. The cohort was sequenced for TCR beta chains only, and without alpha or paired-chain data the features that could be detected were limited. The classifier was reported to diagnose cytomegalovirus status with high specificity and sensitivity in both the original and validation cohorts. A cluster of highly shared sequence variants was judged likely to be a technical artifact of the sequencing pipeline. Compared with equally common non-associated chains, HLA-associated TCR beta chains in a later analysis were more clonally expanded and had lower generation probabilities.

This clone turned up a few times. Its recognized antigen is unknown. Within one base of it there is no much larger clone, and no base qualities were kept. Ends trimmed: V by 2 bases, J by 3 bases; bases unmatched to a gene: 9. From a lookup of the germline V gene, CDR1 and CDR2 are SGHTA and FQGNSA. CDR3 length: 17 amino acids, cysteine to phenylalanine. The kept DNA is CDR3 alone, 51 bases in frame from the first base. This sequence was found in a woman aged 18-29 years in good health and CMV-seronegative. Sequenced input: PBMCs. This chain is built from TRBV7-2 and TRBJ2-5; 10 of the junction bases match TRBD2. For the CDR3, the sequence is CASSLISGGQGEETQYF. The DNA sequence is as follows: TGTGCCAGCAGCTTAATTAGCGGGGGGCAGGGAGAAGAGACCCAGTACTTC.